The T cell receptor (beta chain) described here comes from a study of blood T cell repertoires in COVID-19. Turning to the study itself: Acute and convalescent COVID-19 specimens originated in the United States, Italy and Spain.

The germline V and J ends were trimmed by 5 bases and 2 bases, with 13 bases remaining between them. The CDR3 consists of 14 residues. Germline CDR1 reads SGHVS; CDR2 reads FNYEAQ. Profiled with immunoSEQ multiplex PCR; TCRdb holds only in-frame clones, not every one. The table lists about 110,000 clones, almost 80% of them singletons. This clonotype was obtained from a woman at least 80 years old with active or convalescent COVID-19. This chain uses TRBV7-6 with TRBJ2-7, with D possibly TRBD1 on 6 matching bases. The sequenced sample was peripheral blood. The CDR3 DNA reads TGTGCCAGCAGCGCGGCGGCAGGGGCCTACGAGCAGTACTTC. It yields the protein CASSAAAGAYEQYF.